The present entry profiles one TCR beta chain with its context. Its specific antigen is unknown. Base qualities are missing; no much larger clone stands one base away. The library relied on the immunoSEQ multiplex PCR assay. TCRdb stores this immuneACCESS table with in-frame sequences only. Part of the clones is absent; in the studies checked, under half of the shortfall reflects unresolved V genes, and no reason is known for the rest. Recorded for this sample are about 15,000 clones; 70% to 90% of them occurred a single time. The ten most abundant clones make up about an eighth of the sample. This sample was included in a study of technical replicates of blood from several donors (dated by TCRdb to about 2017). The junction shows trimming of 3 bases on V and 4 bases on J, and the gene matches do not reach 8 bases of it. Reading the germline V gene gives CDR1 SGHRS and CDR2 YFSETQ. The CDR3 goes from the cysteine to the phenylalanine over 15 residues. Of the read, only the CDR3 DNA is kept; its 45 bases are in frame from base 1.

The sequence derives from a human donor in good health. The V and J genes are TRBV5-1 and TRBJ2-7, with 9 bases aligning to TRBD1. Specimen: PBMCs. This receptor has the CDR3 CASSWDPGQGYEQYF. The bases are TGCGCCAGCAGCTGGGACCCGGGACAGGGTTACGAGCAGTACTTC.